The TCR beta chain under discussion was sequenced for a study of T cell changes during pregnancy in multiple sclerosis. V gave up 7 bases and J gave up 1 base, with 15 bases separating them. Germline V gene data show CDR1 as PRHDT and CDR2 as FYEKMQ (reference sequence). This CDR3 has 15 residues. Profiling relied on immunoSEQ multiplex PCR, and the TCRdb table lists in-frame clones only, not all of them. Of tens of thousands of clones listed, approximately 90% are singletons. The TCR originated in a female donor in good health, enrolled as a control in a pregnancy study. The chain joins TRBV13 to TRBJ2-3; D is perhaps TRBD2 (6 bases). The sequenced sample was CD4+ T cells from peripheral blood mononuclear cells, obtained after pregnancy. The CDR3 region is CASTGGASGTDTQYF. The CDR3 DNA reads TGTGCCAGCACCGGAGGGGCTAGCGGCACAGATACGCAGTATTTT. Filled out from reference TRBV13 and TRBJ2-3, the complete variable domain reads AAGVIQSPRHLIKEKRETATLKCYPIPRHDTVYWYQQGPGQDPQFLISFYEKMQSDKGSIPDRFSAQQFSDYHSELNMSSLELGDSALYFCASTGGASGTDTQYFGPGTRLTVL.